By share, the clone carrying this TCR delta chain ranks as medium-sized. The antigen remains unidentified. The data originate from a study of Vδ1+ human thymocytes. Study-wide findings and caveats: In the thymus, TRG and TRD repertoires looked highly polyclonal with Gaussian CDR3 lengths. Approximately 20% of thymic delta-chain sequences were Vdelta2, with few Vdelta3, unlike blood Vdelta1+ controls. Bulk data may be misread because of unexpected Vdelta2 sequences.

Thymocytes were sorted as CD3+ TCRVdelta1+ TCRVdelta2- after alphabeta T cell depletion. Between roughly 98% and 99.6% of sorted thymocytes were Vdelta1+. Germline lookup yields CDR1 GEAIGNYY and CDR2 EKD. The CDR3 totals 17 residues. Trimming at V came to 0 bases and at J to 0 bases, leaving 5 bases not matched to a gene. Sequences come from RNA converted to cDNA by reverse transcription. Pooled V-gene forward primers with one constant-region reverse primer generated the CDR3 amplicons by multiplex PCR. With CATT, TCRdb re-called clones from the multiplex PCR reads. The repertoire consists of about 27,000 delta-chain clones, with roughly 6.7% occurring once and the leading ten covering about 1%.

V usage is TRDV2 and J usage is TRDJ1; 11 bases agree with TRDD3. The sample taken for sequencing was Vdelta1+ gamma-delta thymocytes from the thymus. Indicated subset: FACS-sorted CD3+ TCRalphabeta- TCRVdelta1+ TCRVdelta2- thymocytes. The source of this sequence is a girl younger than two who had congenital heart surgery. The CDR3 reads CACDTWLGDTYTDKLIF. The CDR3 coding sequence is TGTGCCTGTGACACCTGGCTGGGGGATACTTACACCGATAAACTCATCTTT.